What follows describes a single T cell receptor beta chain. The entry originates in a study of identical twins. TCRdb independently ran MiXCR on the 5' RACE reads; one entry per CDR3 protein. The sample has approximately 890,000 distinct CDR3 sequences; 9% to 15% are singletons. The V segment lost 4 bases and the J segment 2 bases; nucleotides outside the gene matches: 4. Germline assignment: CDR1 SQVTM and CDR2 ANQGSEA. This CDR3 has 13 residues. These same data were also listed under a study on yellow fever vaccine responses in identical twins.

The receptor comes from a young woman in good health. The genes are TRBV29-1 and TRBJ1-2, with TRBD1 matching over 7 bases. Sequencing was performed on PBMCs. The CDR3 here is CSVGQGPNYGYTF. Here the CDR3 DNA reads TGCAGCGTTGGACAGGGACCCAACTATGGCTACACCTTC.